This T cell receptor beta chain was sequenced for a study of CD8 T cells in Susac syndrome. Germline V gene sequence: CDR1 SNHLY, CDR2 FYNNEI. The CDR3 is 15 amino acids. With 7 bases removed from V and 2 bases from J, the gap between germline ends came to 17 bases. The RNA input was 0.5 to 1 ug, and it was reverse transcribed with random hexamers. In TCRdb, the immunoSEQ multiplex PCR reads were re-called with MiXCR into one record per CDR3 protein. The data show almost 450,000 distinct CDR3 sequences, with about 85% seen just once and approximately 0.11% held by the top ten. The sequence was collected from a human donor with multiple sclerosis. Sequencing was performed on CD8+ T cells from PBMCs. The chain has TRBV2 and TRBJ1-1, with D tentatively TRBD1 (5 bases). The CDR3 reads CASTPGQERNTEAFF. The CDR3 DNA reads as TGTGCCAGCACACCTGGACAAGAAAGAAACACTGAAGCTTTCTTT.